This paragraph reports one T cell receptor (beta chain). This sample was taken from a study of blood T cell repertoires in COVID-19. Sequencing was performed with immunoSEQ multiplex PCR; in TCRdb, only in-frame clones are kept and a portion is missing. Of 110,000 or so clones listed, 65% to 90% are singletons. V trimming: 4 bases; J trimming: 2 bases; junction bases outside the gene matches: 2. Looked up from germline, CDR1 is SGHRS and CDR2 is YFSETQ. The CDR3 length is 13 residues. This sequence originates from a human donor in a cohort sampled during active COVID-19. V is TRBV5-1 and J is TRBJ2-5, with 7 bases matching TRBD1. Material for sequencing was peripheral blood. The CDR3 bases are TGCGCCAGCAGCATACAGGGGCAAGAGACCCAGTACTTC. It is translated as CASSIQGQETQYF.